The 30 T cell receptor beta chains listed next were all sequenced from one sample in a study of blood T cell repertoires in COVID-19. The protocol was immunoSEQ multiplex PCR, while the TCRdb copy is restricted to in-frame clones and leaves out a portion. The data hold about 130,000 clones, with about 83% observed a single time. The sequencing input was peripheral blood. Receptor source: a man aged 40-50 years with active or convalescent COVID-19.

The CDR3 region is CASNPVVSEGYTF. The CDR3 nucleotides are TGTGCCAGCAACCCGGTTGTTAGCGAGGGCTACACCTTC. J is TRBJ1-2 and V is TRBV6-5; D unresolved. Germline-derived CDR1 and CDR2 are MNHEY and SVGAGI. Trimming took 7 bases from V and 8 from J, leaving 17 bases between them. This CDR3 has 13 residues.

The chain joins TRBV12-3 or TRBV12-4 to TRBJ1-1; D is ambiguous. The CDR3 has 12 residues. The ends were cut back, 3 bases at V and 1 base at J, with 3 bases in the middle. The CDR3 DNA reads as TGTGCCAGCAGTTTCAAGAACACTGAAGCTTTCTTT. It translates to CASSFKNTEAFF.

V is TRBV9 and J is TRBJ1-3; maybe TRBD1 (5 bases). Germline CDR1 is SGDLS and CDR2 is YYNGEE. This CDR3 spans 16 amino acids. Trimming cost V 3 bases and J 0 bases, with 13 bases left between them. The CDR3 coding sequence is TGTGCCAGCAGCGGGGGACTCCCTCTCTCTGGAAACACCATATATTTT. It codes for CASSGGLPLSGNTIYF.

This sequence joins TRBV5-1 and TRBJ2-3, with 10 bases lining up with TRBD2. The V and J ends lost 4 bases and 5 bases, in that order; junction bases with no gene match: 10. Germline CDR1 is SGHRS and CDR2 is YFSETQ. The CDR3 covers 16 residues. CDR3 DNA: TGCGCCAGCAGCCCAGGTAGCGGGGGGCCCAGAGATACGCAGTATTTT. This translates into CASSPGSGGPRDTQYF.

The V gene is TRBV5-4, the J gene TRBJ1-1; D is possibly TRBD1 (5 bases). This CDR3 has 14 residues. Germline CDR1 SGHNT, CDR2 YYREEE (reference sequence). V was pared by 2 bases and J by 5 bases, with 13 bases between. The CDR3 nucleotides are TGTGCCAGCAGCTTTAAGTTGGAGGGGACTGAAGCTTTCTTT. Its protein is CASSFKLEGTEAFF. Full variable domain (remainder filled in from reference TRBV5-4 and TRBJ1-1): ETGVTQSPTHLIKTRGQQVTLRCSSQSGHNTVSWYQQALGQGPQFIFQYYREEENGRGNFPPRFSGLQFPNYSSELNVNALELDDSALYLCASSFKLEGTEAFFGQGTRLTVV.

This rearrangement joins TRBV9 to TRBJ1-1; tentative D call: TRBD1 (6 bases). Germline V gene sequence: CDR1 SGDLS, CDR2 YYNGEE. This CDR3 region has 18 residues. Trimming stripped 1 base from V and 5 bases from J, with 24 bases between. In nucleotides, the CDR3 is TGTGCCAGCAGCGTATGCCCACCCCGGGGGGGGCAAGAAACTGAAGCTTTCTTT. This sequence encodes CASSVCPPRGGQETEAFF.

The rearrangement joins TRBV19 to TRBJ2-1; 8 bases fit TRBD1. Germline CDR1 is LNHDA and CDR2 is SQIVND (reference sequence). Trimming cost V 4 bases and J 5 bases; bases outside gene matches: 10. This CDR3 comprises 16 residues. CDR3 DNA: TGTGCCAGTAGTAATGTAGGAAGACAGGGGCACAATGAGCAGTTCTTC. This translates into CASSNVGRQGHNEQFF.

This sequence joins TRBV6-5 and TRBJ2-3, with 9 positions matching TRBD1. CDR1 and CDR2 (germline): MNHEY, SVGAGI. The CDR3 contains 15 residues. V was clipped by 2 bases and J by 9 bases; unmatched bases: 9. The CDR3 loop reads CASSYEDRGGQTQYF. The CDR3 DNA reads as TGTGCCAGCAGTTACGAGGACAGGGGAGGACAGACGCAGTATTTT.

This rearrangement joins TRBV3-1 (or the pseudogene TRBV3-2) to TRBJ2-3; D is possibly TRBD2 (7 bases). The V end lost 4 bases, the J end lost 1 base, and 9 bases lay between the germline ends. The CDR3 is made up of 14 amino acids. Germline-derived CDR1 and CDR2 are LGHDT and YNNKEL (reference sequence). The CDR3 sequence is CASSRGGGTDTQYF. The CDR3 bases are TGTGCCAGCAGCCGAGGGGGGGGCACAGATACGCAGTATTTT.

V and J are TRBV5-3 and TRBJ2-5; 8 bases match TRBD2. TRBV5-3 is assigned to the ORF class and has an uncertain function. V shed 0 bases, J shed 1 base, and the junction held 5 bases outside the gene matches. The CDR3 covers 16 residues. As DNA, the CDR3 is TGTGCCAGAAGCTTGGTAGTGCGGGGGGCCCAAGAGACCCAGTACTTC. Translating gives CARSLVVRGAQETQYF.

This chain uses TRBV14 with TRBJ1-4; 10 bases agree with TRBD1. The CDR3 has 15 residues. The junction had 6 bases not matched to a gene; V was cut back by 4 bases and J by 7 bases. From germline, CDR1 is SGHDN and CDR2 FVKESK. The chain's CDR3 is CASSPRTGGREKLFF. CDR3 coding DNA: TGTGCCAGCAGCCCCCGGACAGGGGGGCGTGAAAAACTGTTTTTT. Combining the CDR3 with reference TRBV14 and TRBJ1-4 gives the whole variable domain EAGVTQFPSHSVIEKGQTVTLRCDPISGHDNLYWYRRVMGKEIKFLLHFVKESKQDESGMPNNRFLAERTGGTYSTLKVQPAELEDSGVYFCASSPRTGGREKLFFGSGTQLSVL.

A few counts support this clone. The chain links TRBV6-5 to TRBJ1-5; 7 nucleotides align to TRBD1. Unmatched junction bases numbered 8, after V lost 6 bases and J lost 3 bases. The CDR3 totals 15 residues. From germline, CDR1 is MNHEY and CDR2 SVGAGI. The CDR3 loop is CASRPGQTANQPQHF. CDR3 nucleotide sequence: TGTGCCAGCAGGCCGGGACAGACAGCCAATCAGCCCCAGCATTTT.

The chain links TRBV6-5 to TRBJ2-4; the D is unclear. The CDR3 is 11 amino acids. Trimming removed 6 bases from V and 6 bases from J, with 6 bases in between. Looked up from germline, CDR1 is MNHEY and CDR2 is SVGAGI. The DNA of the CDR3 is TGTGCCAGCAGCCCAGGAAACATTCAGTACTTC. It translates to CASSPGNIQYF.

This clone was counted only a few times. The chain carries TRBV2 and TRBJ2-3, with D possibly being TRBD2 (5 bases). The CDR3 spans 15 residues. Trimming took 4 bases from V and 2 from J, leaving 13 bases between them. Germline-derived CDR1 and CDR2 are SNHLY and FYNNEI. The CDR3 nucleotides are TGTGCCAGCAGTGCCCTGAGGGTAAACACAGATACGCAGTATTTT. It codes for CASSALRVNTDTQYF.

Only one count was recorded for this clone. The rearrangement uses TRBV5-4 and TRBJ2-7; possibly TRBD1 for D (6 bases). The CDR3 runs 14 residues. Trimming left V 5 bases short and J 9 bases short, with 21 bases between. Per germline, CDR1 SGHNT and CDR2 YYREEE (reference sequence). CDR3: CASRPDSNLRGQYF. In DNA form, the CDR3 reads TGTGCCAGCAGACCGGACAGTAATCTACGAGGGCAGTACTTC.

This chain links TRBV6-5 with TRBJ2-7; TRBD2 agrees at 7 bases. CDR1 is MNHEY and CDR2 is SVGAGI in the germline V gene. The CDR3 consists of 13 residues. The ends lost 6 bases at V and 0 bases at J; junction bases unmatched: 2. CDR3 amino acids: CASRRGTSYEQYF. The CDR3 bases are TGTGCCAGCAGGCGGGGGACCTCCTACGAGCAGTACTTC.

The chain recombines TRBV6-5 with TRBJ1-2; 8 positions agree with TRBD1. The germline V gene has CDR1 MNHEY and CDR2 SVGAGI. J lost 4 bases, V lost 5 bases, and 6 bases had no gene match. This CDR3 has 14 amino acids. This chain's CDR3 is CASSITDRAYGYTF. DNA of the CDR3: TGTGCCAGCAGTATTACGGACAGGGCCTATGGCTACACCTTC.

CDR3 loop: CASRGTGGVGYTF. The CDR3 DNA reads as TGTGCCAGCCGCGGGACAGGGGGCGTGGGCTACACCTTC. The V call is TRBV3-1 (or the pseudogene TRBV3-2), the J call TRBJ1-2; 12 bases align to TRBD1. Germline CDR1 LGHDT, CDR2 YNNKEL (reference sequence). There are 13 residues in the CDR3. The V and J ends lost 8 bases and 8 bases, in that order; junction bases with no gene match: 6.

V usage is TRBV7-6 and J usage is TRBJ1-2, with 9 bases aligning to TRBD1. The CDR3 loop spans 17 amino acids. The V segment lost 2 bases and the J segment 0 bases; nucleotides outside the gene matches: 7. From germline, CDR1 is SGHVS and CDR2 FNYEAQ. The CDR3 bases are TGTGCCAGCAGCTTAATGGGACAGGGCTCAGCTAACTATGGCTACACCTTC. Translated, it gives CASSLMGQGSANYGYTF.

In nucleotides, the CDR3 is TGTGCCAGCAGCTCCCGGGACAGGGGTACCTATGGCTACACCTTC. This encodes CASSSRDRGTYGYTF. The rearrangement links TRBV7-2 to TRBJ1-2; 10 bases line up with TRBD1. CDR3 size: 15 residues. V was clipped by 4 bases and J by 4 bases; unmatched bases: 6. Germline CDR1 SGHTA, CDR2 FQGNSA.

This chain joins TRBV7-2 and TRBJ1-4; D is unclear. The CDR3 runs 15 residues. Germline CDR1 reads SGHTA; CDR2 reads FQGNSA. With 5 bases removed from V and 0 bases from J, the gap between germline ends came to 10 bases. The CDR3 sequence is CASSAGQATNEKLFF. CDR3 sequence (DNA): TGTGCCAGCAGCGCAGGTCAGGCAACTAATGAAAAACTGTTTTTT.

This chain connects TRBV20-1 to TRBJ1-2; D gene unclear. This CDR3 region has 11 residues. The V end lost 5 bases, the J end lost 8 bases, and 12 bases lay between the germline ends. CDR1 is DFQATT, CDR2 SNEGSKA, per germline (reference sequence). The CDR3 nucleotides read TGCAGTGCTCCCGTCCTACGGGGCTACACCTTC. Protein sequence: CSAPVLRGYTF.

CDR3 region: CASSDRGMIAGELFF. In DNA form, the CDR3 reads TGTGCCAGCAGTGACAGGGGGATGATCGCCGGGGAGCTGTTTTTT. The chain links TRBV2 to TRBJ2-2; 7 bases are a match to TRBD1. The germline V gene encodes CDR1 SNHLY and CDR2 FYNNEI. This CDR3 is built from 15 residues. After removal of 3 bases from V and 6 bases from J, the junction contained 7 bases not matched to a gene.

This sequence joins TRBV25-1 and TRBJ2-1; 9 bases fit TRBD1. The germline V gene encodes CDR1 MGHDK and CDR2 SYGVNS. The V segment lost 8 bases and the J segment 4 bases; nucleotides outside the gene matches: 12. The CDR3 loop spans 16 amino acids. CDR3 DNA: TGTGCCAGCGGGGACCACAGGGGGCAAACATACAATGAGCAGTTCTTC. Its protein product is CASGDHRGQTYNEQFF.

The chain employs TRBV18 and TRBJ2-3, with D perhaps TRBD1 (6 bases). V gave up 5 bases and J gave up 0 bases, with 15 bases separating them. The CDR3 is 16 residues long. Germline CDR1 KGHSH, CDR2 LQKENI. The CDR3 reads CASSFDRSTSTDTQYF. Written as DNA, the CDR3 is TGTGCCAGCTCATTCGACAGGTCCACTAGCACAGATACGCAGTATTTT. The full variable domain, with the rest looked up from reference TRBV18 and TRBJ2-3, is NAGVMQNPRHLVRRRGQEARLRCSPMKGHSHVYWYRQLPEEGLKFMVYLQKENIIDESGMPKERFSAEFPKEGPSILRIQQVVRGDSAAYFCASSFDRSTSTDTQYFGPGTRLTVL.

The gene calls are TRBV27 and TRBJ2-2; no definite D call. The V end was cut by 4 bases, the J end by 1 base, with 10 bases between. This CDR3 spans 15 amino acids. Germline V CDR1 and CDR2: MNHEY, SMNVEV (reference sequence). The CDR3, as DNA: TGTGCCAGCAGTTCCGAGAGCCTGAACACCGGGGAGCTGTTTTTT. The encoded protein is CASSSESLNTGELFF.

The chain combines TRBV2 with TRBJ1-2, with 8 bases aligning to TRBD1. Looked up from germline, CDR1 is SNHLY and CDR2 is FYNNEI. The trim removed 8 bases at V and 4 bases at J, leaving 3 bases unmatched. This CDR3 is built from 12 residues. The CDR3 DNA sequence: TGTGCCAGCGCGGACAGGGCCTATGGCTACACCTTC. Its translation: CASADRAYGYTF.

As to this clone: One junction end does not reproduce the germline sequence, and a read error may be involved. V gene TRBV7-7 combines with J gene TRBJ1-1; D is undetermined. The CDR3 runs to 15 residues. Germline V gene data show CDR1 as SSHAT and CDR2 as FNYEAQ (reference sequence). This chain's CDR3 is CASSPIDSGVGEAFF. CDR3 DNA sequence: TGTGCTAGCAGCCCAATCGATTCCGGGGTTGGTGAAGCTTTCTTT.

The chain combines TRBV30 with TRBJ2-1, with TRBD2 matching 7 bases. This CDR3 has 15 residues. V dropped 2 bases and J dropped 4; count of bases not matched to a gene: 8. Germline assignment: CDR1 GTSNPN and CDR2 SVGIG (reference sequence). For the CDR3, the DNA is TGTGCCTGGAGTTCTGGGTCGGGGGGTTACAATGAGCAGTTCTTC. Protein sequence: CAWSSGSGGYNEQFF.

V usage is TRBV6-6 and J usage is TRBJ2-7, with D perhaps TRBD2 (6 bases). The CDR3 has 13 amino acids. Germline loops: CDR1 MNHNY, CDR2 SVGAGI (reference sequence). Trimming left V 0 bases short and J 4 bases short, with 7 bases between. The CDR3 DNA is TGTGCCAGCAGTTACTCTGGGACTTACGAGCAGTACTTC. Amino acids: CASSYSGTYEQYF.